The entry below gives a single TCR beta chain sequence along with its context. Antigen: not known. Primers: 60 Vbeta forward and 13 Jbeta reverse. Using immunoSEQ multiplex PCR, the repertoire was profiled, and TCRdb retains in-frame clones only, with some absent. The repertoire has roughly 150,000 clones, about 68% of them found once; the top ten carry over 1.1%. CDR3 length: 15 residues. With 5 bases clipped from V and 0 bases from J, the junction kept 6 bases outside the gene matches. CDR1 is SEHNR, CDR2 FQNEAQ, per germline (reference sequence). This specimen belongs to a study of cytomegalovirus exposure and HLA in healthy donors. The study's findings and limits: Most subjects' HLA-A and HLA-B alleles were reportedly predicted from TCR beta sequences. Further analysis was carried out later, and it showed several of the most significant clusters appearing linked to common viral pathogens. Listed as cytomegalovirus-associated were 164 TCR beta chains. Earlier findings revealed that most TCR beta V segments proved productive either about 90% or about 30% of the time.

The sequence derives from a man younger than 30 in good health and CMV-seronegative. The sequencing input was PBMCs. The rearrangement uses TRBV7-9 and TRBJ2-7; TRBD2 agrees at 8 bases. The CDR3 DNA follows: TGTGCCAGCAGCGTACGGGAGGGAAGCTCCTACGAGCAGTACTTC. This sequence encodes CASSVREGSSYEQYF.